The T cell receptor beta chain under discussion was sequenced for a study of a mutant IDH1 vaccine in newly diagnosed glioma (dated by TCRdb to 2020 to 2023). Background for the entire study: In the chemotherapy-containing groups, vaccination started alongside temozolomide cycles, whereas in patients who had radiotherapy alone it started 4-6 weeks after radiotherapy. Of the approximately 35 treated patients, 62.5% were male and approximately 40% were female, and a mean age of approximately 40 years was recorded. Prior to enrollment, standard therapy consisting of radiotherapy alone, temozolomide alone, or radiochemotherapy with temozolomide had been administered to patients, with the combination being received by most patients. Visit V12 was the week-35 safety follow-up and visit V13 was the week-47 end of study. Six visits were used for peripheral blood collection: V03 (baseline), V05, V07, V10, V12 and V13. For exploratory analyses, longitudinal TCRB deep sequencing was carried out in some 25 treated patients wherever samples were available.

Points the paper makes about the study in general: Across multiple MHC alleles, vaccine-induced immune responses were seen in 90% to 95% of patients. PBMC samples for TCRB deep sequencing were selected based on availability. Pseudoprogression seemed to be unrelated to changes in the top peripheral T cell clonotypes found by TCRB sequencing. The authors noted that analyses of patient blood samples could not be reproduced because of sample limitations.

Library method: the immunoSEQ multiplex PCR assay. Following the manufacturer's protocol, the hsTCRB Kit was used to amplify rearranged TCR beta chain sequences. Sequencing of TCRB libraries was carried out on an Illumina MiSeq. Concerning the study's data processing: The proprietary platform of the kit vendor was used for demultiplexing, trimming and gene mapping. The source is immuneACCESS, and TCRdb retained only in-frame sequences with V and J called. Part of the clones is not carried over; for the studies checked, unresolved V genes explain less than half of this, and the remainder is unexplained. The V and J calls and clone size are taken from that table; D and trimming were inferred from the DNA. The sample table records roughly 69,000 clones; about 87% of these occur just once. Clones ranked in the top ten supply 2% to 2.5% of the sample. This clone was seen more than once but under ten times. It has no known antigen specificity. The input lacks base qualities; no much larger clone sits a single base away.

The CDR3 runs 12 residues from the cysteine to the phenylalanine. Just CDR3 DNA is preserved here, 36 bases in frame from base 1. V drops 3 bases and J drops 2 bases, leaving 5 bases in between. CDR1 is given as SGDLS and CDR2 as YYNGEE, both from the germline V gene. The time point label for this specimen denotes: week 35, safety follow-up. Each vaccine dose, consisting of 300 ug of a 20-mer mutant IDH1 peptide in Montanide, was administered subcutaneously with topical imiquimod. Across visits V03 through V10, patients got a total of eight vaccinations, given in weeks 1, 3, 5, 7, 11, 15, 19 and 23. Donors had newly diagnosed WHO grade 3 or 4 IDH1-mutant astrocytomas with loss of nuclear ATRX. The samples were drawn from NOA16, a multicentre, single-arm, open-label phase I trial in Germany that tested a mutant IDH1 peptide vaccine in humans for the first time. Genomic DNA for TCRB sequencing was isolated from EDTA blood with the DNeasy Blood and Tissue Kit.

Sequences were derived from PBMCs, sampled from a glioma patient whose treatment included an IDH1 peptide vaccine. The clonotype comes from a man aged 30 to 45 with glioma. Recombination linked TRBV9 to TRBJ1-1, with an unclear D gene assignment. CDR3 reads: CASSASNTEAFF. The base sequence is TGTGCCAGCAGCGCGAGTAACACTGAAGCTTTCTTT.